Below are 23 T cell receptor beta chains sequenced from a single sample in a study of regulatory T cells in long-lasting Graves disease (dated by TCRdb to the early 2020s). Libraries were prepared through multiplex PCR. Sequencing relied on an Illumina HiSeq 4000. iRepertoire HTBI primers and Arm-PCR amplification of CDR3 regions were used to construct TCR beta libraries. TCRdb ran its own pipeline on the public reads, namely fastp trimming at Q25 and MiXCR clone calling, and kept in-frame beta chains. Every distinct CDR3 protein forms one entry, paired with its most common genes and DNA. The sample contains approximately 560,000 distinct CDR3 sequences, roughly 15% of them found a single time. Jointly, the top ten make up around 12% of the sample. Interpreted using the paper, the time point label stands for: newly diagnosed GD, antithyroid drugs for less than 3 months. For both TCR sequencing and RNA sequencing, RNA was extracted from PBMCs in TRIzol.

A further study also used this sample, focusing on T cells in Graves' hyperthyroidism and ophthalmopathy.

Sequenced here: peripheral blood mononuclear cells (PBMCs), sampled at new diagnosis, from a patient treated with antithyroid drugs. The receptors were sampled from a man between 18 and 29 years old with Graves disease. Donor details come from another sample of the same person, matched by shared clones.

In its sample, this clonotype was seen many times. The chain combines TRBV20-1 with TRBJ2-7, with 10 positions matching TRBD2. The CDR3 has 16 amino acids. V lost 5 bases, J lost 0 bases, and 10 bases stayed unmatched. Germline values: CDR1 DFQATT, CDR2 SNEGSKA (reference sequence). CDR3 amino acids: CSAEGLAVLSSYEQYF. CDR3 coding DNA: TGCAGTGCTGAAGGACTAGCGGTATTGAGCTCCTACGAGCAGTACTTC.

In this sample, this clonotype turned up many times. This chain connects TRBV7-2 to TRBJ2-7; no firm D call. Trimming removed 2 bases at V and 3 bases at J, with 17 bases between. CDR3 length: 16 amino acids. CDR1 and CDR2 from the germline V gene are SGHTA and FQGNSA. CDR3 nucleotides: TGTGCCAGCAGCTTAACAGACCCCAACTCGGTCTACGAGCAGTACTTC. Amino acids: CASSLTDPNSVYEQYF.

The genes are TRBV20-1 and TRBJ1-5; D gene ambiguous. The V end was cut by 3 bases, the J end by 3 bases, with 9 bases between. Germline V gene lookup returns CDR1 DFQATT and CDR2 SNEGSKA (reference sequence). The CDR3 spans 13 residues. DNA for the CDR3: TGCAGTGCTAGCGGCGCCGCCAATCAGCCCCAGCATTTT. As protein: CSASGAANQPQHF.

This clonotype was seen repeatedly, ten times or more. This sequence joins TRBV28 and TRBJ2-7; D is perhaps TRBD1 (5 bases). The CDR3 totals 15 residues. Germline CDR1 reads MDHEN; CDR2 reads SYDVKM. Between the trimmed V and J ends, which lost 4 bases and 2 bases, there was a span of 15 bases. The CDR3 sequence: CASSSQGPKPYEQYF. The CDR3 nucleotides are TGTGCCAGCAGTTCCCAGGGCCCAAAGCCCTACGAGCAGTACTTC.

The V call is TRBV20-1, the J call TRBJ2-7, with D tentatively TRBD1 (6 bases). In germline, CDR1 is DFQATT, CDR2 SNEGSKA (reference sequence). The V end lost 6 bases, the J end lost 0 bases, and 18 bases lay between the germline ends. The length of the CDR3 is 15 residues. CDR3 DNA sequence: TGCAGTGCCAGAAACCCCACAGGGTCCTCCTACGAGCAGTACTTC. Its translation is CSARNPTGSSYEQYF.

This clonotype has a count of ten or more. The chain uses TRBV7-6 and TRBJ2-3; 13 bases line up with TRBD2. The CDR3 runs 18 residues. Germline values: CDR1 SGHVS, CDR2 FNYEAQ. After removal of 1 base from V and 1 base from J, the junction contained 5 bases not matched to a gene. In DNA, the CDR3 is TGTGCCAGCAGCTTAGGGACTAGCGGGAGTCTCGGCACAGATACGCAGTATTTT. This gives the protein CASSLGTSGSLGTDTQYF.

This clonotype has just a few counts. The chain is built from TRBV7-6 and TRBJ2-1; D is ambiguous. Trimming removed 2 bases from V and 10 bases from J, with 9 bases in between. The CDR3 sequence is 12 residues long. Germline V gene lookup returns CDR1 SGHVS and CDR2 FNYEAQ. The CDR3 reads CASSLWEKEQFF. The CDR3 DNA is TGTGCCAGCAGCTTATGGGAAAAGGAGCAGTTCTTC.

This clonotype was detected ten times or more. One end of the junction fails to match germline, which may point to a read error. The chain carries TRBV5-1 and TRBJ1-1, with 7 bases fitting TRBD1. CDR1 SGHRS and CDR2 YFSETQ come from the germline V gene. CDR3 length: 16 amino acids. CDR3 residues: CASSLSRQGLFTEAFF. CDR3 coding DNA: TGTGCCAGCAGCTTGTCTCGACAGGGATTGTTCACTGAAGCTTTCTTT.

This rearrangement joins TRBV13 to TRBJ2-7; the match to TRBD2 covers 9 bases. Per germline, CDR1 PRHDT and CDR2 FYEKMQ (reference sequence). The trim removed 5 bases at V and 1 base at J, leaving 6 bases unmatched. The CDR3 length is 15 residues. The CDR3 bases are TGTGCCAGCAGCCACTTAGCGGGAGTGTCCTACGAGCAGTACTTC. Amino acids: CASSHLAGVSYEQYF. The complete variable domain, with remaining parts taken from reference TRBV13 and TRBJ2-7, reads AAGVIQSPRHLIKEKRETATLKCYPIPRHDTVYWYQQGPGQDPQFLISFYEKMQSDKGSIPDRFSAQQFSDYHSELNMSSLELGDSALYFCASSHLAGVSYEQYFGPGTRLTVT.

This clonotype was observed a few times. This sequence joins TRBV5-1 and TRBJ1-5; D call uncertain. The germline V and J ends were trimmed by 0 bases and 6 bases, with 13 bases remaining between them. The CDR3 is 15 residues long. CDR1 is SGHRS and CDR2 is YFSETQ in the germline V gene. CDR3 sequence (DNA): TGCGCCAGCAGCTTGGGGGTGCATGGCGGTCAGCCCCAGCATTTT. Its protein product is CASSLGVHGGQPQHF.

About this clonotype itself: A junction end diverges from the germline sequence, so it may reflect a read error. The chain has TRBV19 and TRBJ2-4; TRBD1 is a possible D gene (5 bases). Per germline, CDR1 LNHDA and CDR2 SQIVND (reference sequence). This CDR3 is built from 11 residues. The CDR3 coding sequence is TGTGCCAGTAGCAGGGAAAACATTCGGTACTTC. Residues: CASSRENIRYF.

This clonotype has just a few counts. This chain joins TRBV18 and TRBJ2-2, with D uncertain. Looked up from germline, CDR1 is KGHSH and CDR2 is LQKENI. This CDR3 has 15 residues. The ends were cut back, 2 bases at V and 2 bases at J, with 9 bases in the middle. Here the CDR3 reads CASSPEQINTGELFF. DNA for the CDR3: TGTGCCAGCTCACCAGAGCAGATTAACACCGGGGAGCTGTTTTTT.

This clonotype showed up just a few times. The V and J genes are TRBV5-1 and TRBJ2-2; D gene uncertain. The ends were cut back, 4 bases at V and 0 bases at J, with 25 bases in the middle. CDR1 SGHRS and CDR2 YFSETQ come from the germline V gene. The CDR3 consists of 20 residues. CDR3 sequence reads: CASSAGLPLSTSSNTGELFF. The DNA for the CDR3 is TGCGCCAGCAGCGCCGGGTTACCTTTGTCAACCTCCTCGAACACCGGGGAGCTGTTTTTT.

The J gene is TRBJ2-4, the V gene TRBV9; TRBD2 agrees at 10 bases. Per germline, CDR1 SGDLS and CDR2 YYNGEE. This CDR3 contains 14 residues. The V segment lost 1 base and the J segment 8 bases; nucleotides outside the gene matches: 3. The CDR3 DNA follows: TGTGCCAGCAGCGTAAGCGGGGGGGCGGACATTCAGTACTTC. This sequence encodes CASSVSGGADIQYF.

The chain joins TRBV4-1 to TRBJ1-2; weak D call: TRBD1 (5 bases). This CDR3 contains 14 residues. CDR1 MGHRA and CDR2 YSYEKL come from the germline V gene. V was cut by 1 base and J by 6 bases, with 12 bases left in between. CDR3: CASSQGWGDDGYTF. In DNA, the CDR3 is TGCGCCAGCAGCCAAGGTTGGGGGGACGATGGCTACACCTTC.

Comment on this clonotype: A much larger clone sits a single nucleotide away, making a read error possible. CDR3 DNA sequence: TGTGCCAGCAGGCCACTCAACACCGGGGAGCTGTTTTTT. It translates to CASRPLNTGELFF. The rearrangement links TRBV12-3 or TRBV12-4 to TRBJ2-2; D is undetermined. There are 13 residues in the CDR3. V lost 6 bases, J lost 2 bases, and 7 bases lay in between.

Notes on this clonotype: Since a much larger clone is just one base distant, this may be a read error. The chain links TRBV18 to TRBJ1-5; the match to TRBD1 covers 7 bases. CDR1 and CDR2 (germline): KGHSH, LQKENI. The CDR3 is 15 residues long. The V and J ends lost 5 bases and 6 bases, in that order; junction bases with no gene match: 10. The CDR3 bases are TGTGCCAGCTCAACGACAGGGATGACGGGTCAGCCCCAGCATTTT. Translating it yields CASSTTGMTGQPQHF. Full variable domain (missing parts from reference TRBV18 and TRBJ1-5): NAGVMQNPRHLVRRRGQEARLRCSPMKGHSHVYWYRQLPEEGLKFMVYLQKENIIDESGMPKERFSAEFPKEGPSILRIQQVVRGDSAAYFCASSTTGMTGQPQHFGDGTRLSIL.

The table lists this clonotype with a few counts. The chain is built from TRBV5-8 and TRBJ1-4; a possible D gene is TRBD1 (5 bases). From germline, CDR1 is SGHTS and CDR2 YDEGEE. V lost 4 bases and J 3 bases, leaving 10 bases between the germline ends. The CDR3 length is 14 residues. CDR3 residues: CASSLGPANEKLFF. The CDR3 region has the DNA TGTGCCAGCAGCCTGGGACCGGCTAATGAAAAACTGTTTTTT.

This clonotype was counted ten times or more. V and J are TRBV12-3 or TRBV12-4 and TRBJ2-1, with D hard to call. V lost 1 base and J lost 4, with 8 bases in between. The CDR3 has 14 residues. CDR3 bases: TGTGCCAGCAGTTTAGGGCTGCTGTACAATGAGCAGTTCTTC. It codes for CASSLGLLYNEQFF.

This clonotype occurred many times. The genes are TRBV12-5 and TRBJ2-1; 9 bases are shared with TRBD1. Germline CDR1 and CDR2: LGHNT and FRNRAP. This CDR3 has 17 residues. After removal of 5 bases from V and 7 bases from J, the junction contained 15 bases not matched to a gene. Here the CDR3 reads CASGPLRGTGPGNEQFF. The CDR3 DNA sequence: TGTGCTAGTGGTCCCCTTCGAGGGACAGGGCCGGGTAATGAGCAGTTCTTC.

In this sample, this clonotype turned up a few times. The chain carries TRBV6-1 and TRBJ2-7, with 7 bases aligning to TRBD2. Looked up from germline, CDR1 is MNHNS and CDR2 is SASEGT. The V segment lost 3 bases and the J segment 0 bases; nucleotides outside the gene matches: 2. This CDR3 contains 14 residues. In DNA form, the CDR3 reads TGTGCCAGCAGTGAGGGGGGGATCTCCTACGAGCAGTACTTC. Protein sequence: CASSEGGISYEQYF.

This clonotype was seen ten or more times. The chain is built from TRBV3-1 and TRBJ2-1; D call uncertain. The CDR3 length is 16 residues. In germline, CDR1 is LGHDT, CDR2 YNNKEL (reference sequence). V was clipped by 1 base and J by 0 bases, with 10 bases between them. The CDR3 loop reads CASSQVRLTSYNEQFF. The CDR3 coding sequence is TGTGCCAGCAGCCAAGTTAGGCTTACCTCCTACAATGAGCAGTTCTTC.

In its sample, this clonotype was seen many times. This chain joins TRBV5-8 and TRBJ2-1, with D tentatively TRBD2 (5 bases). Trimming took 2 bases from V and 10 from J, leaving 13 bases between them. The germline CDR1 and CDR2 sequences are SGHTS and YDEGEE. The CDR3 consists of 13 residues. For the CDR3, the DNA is TGTGCCAGCAGCTTTCTGCGGGCGGCGGAGCAGTTCTTC. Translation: CASSFLRAAEQFF.